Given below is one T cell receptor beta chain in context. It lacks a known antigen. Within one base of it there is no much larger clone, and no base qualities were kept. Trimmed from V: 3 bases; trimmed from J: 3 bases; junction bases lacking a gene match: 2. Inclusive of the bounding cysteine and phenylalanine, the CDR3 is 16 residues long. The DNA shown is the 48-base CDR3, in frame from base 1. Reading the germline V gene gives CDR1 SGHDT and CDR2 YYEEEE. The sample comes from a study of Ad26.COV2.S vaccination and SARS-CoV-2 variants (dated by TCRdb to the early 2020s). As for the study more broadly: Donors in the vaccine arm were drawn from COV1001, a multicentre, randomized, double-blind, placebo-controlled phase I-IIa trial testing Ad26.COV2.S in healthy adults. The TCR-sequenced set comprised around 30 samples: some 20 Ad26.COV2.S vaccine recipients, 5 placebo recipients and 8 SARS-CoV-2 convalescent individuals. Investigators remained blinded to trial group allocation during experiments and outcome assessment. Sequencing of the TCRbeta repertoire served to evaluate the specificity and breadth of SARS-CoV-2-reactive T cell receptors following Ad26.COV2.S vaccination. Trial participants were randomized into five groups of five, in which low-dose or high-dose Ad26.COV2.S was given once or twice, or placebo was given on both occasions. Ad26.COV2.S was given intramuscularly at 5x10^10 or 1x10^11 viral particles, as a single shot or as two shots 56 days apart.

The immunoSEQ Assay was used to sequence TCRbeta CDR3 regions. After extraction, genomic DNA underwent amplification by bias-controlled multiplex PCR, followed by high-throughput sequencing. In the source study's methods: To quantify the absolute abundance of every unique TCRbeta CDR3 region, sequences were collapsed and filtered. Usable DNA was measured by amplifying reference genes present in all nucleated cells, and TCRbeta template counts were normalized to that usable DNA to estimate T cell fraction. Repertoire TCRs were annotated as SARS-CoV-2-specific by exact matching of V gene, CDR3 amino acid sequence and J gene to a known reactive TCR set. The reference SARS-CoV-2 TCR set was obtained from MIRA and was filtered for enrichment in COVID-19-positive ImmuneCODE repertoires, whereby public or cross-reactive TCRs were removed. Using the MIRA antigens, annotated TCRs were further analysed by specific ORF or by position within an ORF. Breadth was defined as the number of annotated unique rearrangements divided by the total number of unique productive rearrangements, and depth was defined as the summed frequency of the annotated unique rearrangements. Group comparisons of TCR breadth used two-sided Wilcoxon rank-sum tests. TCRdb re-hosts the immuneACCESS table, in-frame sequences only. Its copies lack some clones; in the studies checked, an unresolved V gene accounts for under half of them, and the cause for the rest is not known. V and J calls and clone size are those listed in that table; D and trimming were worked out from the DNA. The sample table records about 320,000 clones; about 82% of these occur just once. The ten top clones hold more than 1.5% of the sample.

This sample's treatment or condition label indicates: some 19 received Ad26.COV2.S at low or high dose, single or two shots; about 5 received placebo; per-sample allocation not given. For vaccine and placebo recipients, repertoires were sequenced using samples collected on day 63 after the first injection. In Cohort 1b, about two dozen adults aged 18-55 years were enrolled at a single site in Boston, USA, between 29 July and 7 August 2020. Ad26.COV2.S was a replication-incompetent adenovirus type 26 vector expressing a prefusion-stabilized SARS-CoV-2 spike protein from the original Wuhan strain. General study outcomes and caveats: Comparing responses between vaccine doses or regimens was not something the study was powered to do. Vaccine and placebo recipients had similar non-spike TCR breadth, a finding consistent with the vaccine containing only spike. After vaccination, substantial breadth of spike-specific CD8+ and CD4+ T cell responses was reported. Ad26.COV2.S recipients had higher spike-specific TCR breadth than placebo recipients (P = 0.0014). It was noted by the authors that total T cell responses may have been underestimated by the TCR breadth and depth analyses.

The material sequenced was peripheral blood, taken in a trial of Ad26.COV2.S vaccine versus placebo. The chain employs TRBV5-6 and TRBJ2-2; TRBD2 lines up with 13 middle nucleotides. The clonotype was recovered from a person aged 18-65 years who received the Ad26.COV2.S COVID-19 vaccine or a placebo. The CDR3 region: CASSWGTSGDTGELFF. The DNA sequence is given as TGTGCCAGCAGCTGGGGGACTAGCGGGGACACCGGGGAGCTGTTTTTT.